This TCR beta chain is from a study of shared T cell receptors in the human thymus. This CDR3 comprises 15 residues. Germline lookup yields CDR1 SNHLY and CDR2 FYNNEI. Trimming at V came to 1 base and at J to 4 bases, leaving 3 bases not matched to a gene. Assay used: immunoSEQ multiplex PCR; TCRdb lists only in-frame clones, some missing. The sample has some 720,000 clones; approximately 87% are singletons. These same data were also listed under a study on human thymus T cells. That paper states: Thymus specimens were resections from corrective heart surgery. Thymic repertoires of unrelated individuals were reported in related research to overlap highly.

Sequencing input: thymocytes. The TCR was taken from a boy younger than two with a congenital heart defect. V and J are TRBV2 and TRBJ2-1, with 8 bases that match TRBD1. CDR3 in amino acids: CASSEGTGIYNEQFF. The DNA of the CDR3 is TGTGCCAGCAGTGAAGGGACAGGGATATACAATGAGCAGTTCTTC.